These 13 T cell receptor beta chains originate from one sample sequenced in a study of beta chain features in type 1 diabetes (dated by TCRdb to 2017 to 2018). The library came from the immunoSEQ multiplex PCR assay. All of the isolated RNA was reverse transcribed with the High Capacity cDNA Reverse Transcription Kit, so expressed TCRB transcripts were sequenced. The immuneACCESS repertoire file appears here via TCRdb, limited to in-frame rearrangements. These files lack a portion of the clones; in checked studies, under half of the deficit traces to unresolved V genes, and the cause of the others is not known. Within this sample are 300,000 to 350,000 clones, with roughly 8% of them counted one time only. The top ten constitute more than 0.4% of the sample. The sample was central memory CD4+ T cells from blood. All receptors derive from a woman younger than 35 in good health.

This clone has more than one count but fewer than ten. The chain combines TRBV7-9 with TRBJ2-1; 10 positions match TRBD2. The CDR3 has 16 amino acids. Germline V lookup: CDR1 SEHNR, CDR2 FQNEAQ (reference sequence). V trimming: 2 bases; J trimming: 6 bases; junction bases outside the gene matches: 7. The CDR3 coding sequence is TGTGCCAGCAGCTTACTAGCGGGAGTCGGGAGCAATGAGCAGTTCTTC. Translation: CASSLLAGVGSNEQFF.

This clone was observed a handful of times. The rearrangement uses TRBV7-3 and TRBJ2-7; 9 bases are a match to TRBD2. The CDR3 totals 15 residues. Trimming at V came to 2 bases and at J to 5 bases, leaving 7 bases not matched to a gene. Germline V gene sequence: CDR1 SGHTA, CDR2 FQGTGA. CDR3: CASSLAASGIHEQYF. CDR3 coding DNA: TGTGCCAGCAGCTTAGCGGCTAGCGGGATCCACGAGCAGTACTTC. The full variable domain, completed using reference TRBV7-3 and TRBJ2-7, is GAGVSQTPSNKVTEKGKYVELRCDPISGHTALYWYRQSLGQGPEFLIYFQGTGAADDSGLPNDRFFAVRPEGSVSTLKIQRTERGDSAVYLCASSLAASGIHEQYFGPGTRLTVT.

The V and J genes are TRBV18 and TRBJ1-4; D is ambiguous. Trimming left V 3 bases short and J 8 bases short, with 10 bases between. Germline loops: CDR1 KGHSH, CDR2 LQKENI. CDR3 length equals 13 residues. The CDR3 DNA reads TGTGCCAGCTCACCCCGGGAGGGAGAAAAACTGTTTTTT. It is translated as CASSPREGEKLFF.

The V call is TRBV5-1, the J call TRBJ2-3, with TRBD2 identical over 12 bases. V gave up 1 base and J gave up 4 bases; unmatched junction bases: 7. CDR1 SGHRS and CDR2 YFSETQ come from the germline V gene. There are 17 residues in the CDR3. DNA for the CDR3: TGCGCCAGCAGCTTGAAGTCTAGCGGGAGGGCCGCAGATACGCAGTATTTT. It yields the protein CASSLKSSGRAADTQYF.

Concerning this clone itself: The identical CDR3 is also encoded by other nucleotide sequences in the sample. The chain carries TRBV18 and TRBJ1-1, with D perhaps matching TRBD1 (6 bases). The CDR3 consists of 14 residues. The V gene's germline CDR1 is KGHSH and CDR2 LQKENI. Between the trimmed V and J ends, which lost 3 bases and 1 base, there was a span of 9 bases. The CDR3 DNA is TGTGCCAGCTCACCTGGGGGGCGGAACACTGAAGCTTTCTTT. It is translated as CASSPGGRNTEAFF.

The chain carries TRBV29-1 and TRBJ1-2; no clear D gene. V was shortened by 6 bases and J by 3 bases, with 17 bases between the two germline ends. CDR3 length equals 14 residues. Germline loops: CDR1 SQVTM, CDR2 ANQGSEA. The CDR3 nucleotides are TGCAGCGTCGGGGTAAGGGTCAATGACTATGGCTACACCTTC. This translates into CSVGVRVNDYGYTF.

In this sample, this clone turned up a few times. The chain uses TRBV18 and TRBJ1-3; a weak D match, TRBD1 (5 bases). Between the trimmed V and J ends, which lost 5 bases and 4 bases, there was a span of 15 bases. This CDR3 is 15 amino acids long. Germline values: CDR1 KGHSH, CDR2 LQKENI. As DNA, the CDR3 is TGTGCCAGCTCATCCGACAGTAACTTCGGAAACACCATATATTTT. Translation gives CASSSDSNFGNTIYF.

A few counts support this clone. The CDR3: CASSQVGGGTEAFF. CDR3 DNA sequence: TGTGCCAGCAGCCAAGTAGGGGGGGGCACTGAAGCTTTCTTT. The chain is built from TRBV4-2 and TRBJ1-1; D might be TRBD1 (6 bases). The V gene's germline CDR1 is LGHNA and CDR2 YNFKEQ. This CDR3 region has 14 residues. V was pared by 1 base and J by 4 bases, with 10 bases between.

The chain carries TRBV29-1 and TRBJ1-2, with a possible D match to TRBD1 (6 bases). From germline, CDR1 is SQVTM and CDR2 ANQGSEA. There are 14 residues in the CDR3. Trimming removed 8 bases at V and 7 bases at J, with 23 bases between. In DNA, the CDR3 is TGCAGCTCCGAAAGCGATACAGGGACGGCTGGCTACACCTTC. It encodes CSSESDTGTAGYTF. Looking up the rest from reference TRBV29-1 and TRBJ1-2 gives the full variable domain: SAVISQKPSRDICQRGTSLTIQCQVDSQVTMMFWYRQQPGQSLTLIATANQGSEATYESGFVIDKFPISRPNLTFSTLTVSNMSPEDSSIYLCSSESDTGTAGYTFGSGTRLTVV.

This clone came up a few times. This may come from a read error, since a much larger clone is one base off. This rearrangement joins TRBV6-5 to TRBJ2-3, with D unclear. The V gene lost 6 bases and the J gene lost 2 bases, with 6 bases spanning the gap. Germline V gene lookup returns CDR1 MNHEY and CDR2 SVGAGI. The CDR3 is made up of 12 amino acids. The CDR3 is CASSPNTDTQYF. Here the CDR3 DNA reads TGTGCCAGCAGCCCAAACACAGATACGCAGTATTTT.

On this clone: The same CDR3 arises from other DNA sequences in this sample as well. V gene TRBV27 combines with J gene TRBJ2-7; D gene uncertain. V shed 5 bases and J shed 1 base, with 9 bases lying between them. The CDR3 is made up of 13 amino acids. Germline V CDR1 and CDR2: MNHEY, SMNVEV (reference sequence). The CDR3 DNA is TGTGCCAGCAGTCTAGGGCCTTCCTACGAGCAGTACTTC. Translated: CASSLGPSYEQYF.

At least ten counts were recorded for this clone. The chain uses TRBV7-9 and TRBJ2-4; possibly TRBD2 for D (6 bases). The V gene's germline CDR1 is SEHNR and CDR2 FQNEAQ (reference sequence). The CDR3 sequence is 14 residues long. V was trimmed by 2 bases and J by 8 bases, leaving 13 bases between them. The CDR3 here is CASSLSEGGDIQYF. CDR3 coding DNA: TGTGCCAGCAGCTTATCTGAGGGAGGAGACATTCAGTACTTC.

This clone was counted only a few times. The V gene is TRBV18, the J gene TRBJ1-2, with no clear D. Germline V lookup: CDR1 KGHSH, CDR2 LQKENI. V dropped 1 base and J dropped 3 bases, with 9 bases sitting between them. The CDR3 contains 14 residues. The CDR3 DNA reads TGTGCCAGCTCACCACGTCGAGACGACTATGGCTACACCTTC. Its protein is CASSPRRDDYGYTF.